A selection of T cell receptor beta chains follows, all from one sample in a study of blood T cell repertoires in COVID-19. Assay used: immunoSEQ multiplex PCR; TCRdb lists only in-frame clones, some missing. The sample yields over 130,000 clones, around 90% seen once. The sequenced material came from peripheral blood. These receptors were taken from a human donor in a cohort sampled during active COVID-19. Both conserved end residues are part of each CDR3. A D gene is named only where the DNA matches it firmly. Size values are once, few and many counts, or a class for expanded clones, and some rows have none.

CDR3 protein: CASSLKGSLPQHF
CDR3 DNA: TGTGCCAGCAGTTTAAAGGGGTCGTTGCCCCAGCATTTT
D gene: -
J gene: TRBJ1-5
V gene: TRBV12-3/TRBV12-4
clone size: -
CDR3 length: 13

CDR3 protein: CASSQTTGVYEQYF
CDR3 DNA: TGTGCCAGCAGCCAAACGACAGGGGTCTACGAGCAGTACTTC
D gene: TRBD1
J gene: TRBJ2-7
V gene: TRBV3-1/TRBV3-2
clone size: -
CDR3 length: 14

CDR3 protein: CASSPESGASYEQYF
CDR3 DNA: TGTGCCAGCAGCCCCGAGAGTGGTGCCTCCTACGAGCAGTACTTC
D gene: -
J gene: TRBJ2-7
V gene: TRBV7-3
clone size: -
CDR3 length: 15

CDR3 protein: CASSPPGGSNQPQHF
CDR3 DNA: TGTGCCAGCTCACCACCGGGGGGGAGCAATCAGCCCCAGCATTTT
D gene: -
J gene: TRBJ1-5
V gene: TRBV18
clone size: -
CDR3 length: 15

CDR3 protein: CASTSSGGRASYEQYF
CDR3 DNA: TGTGCCAGCACTTCCTCGGGCGGGAGGGCCTCCTACGAGCAGTACTTC
D gene: TRBD2
J gene: TRBJ2-7
V gene: TRBV27
clone size: -
CDR3 length: 16

CDR3 protein: CASSFLPRRYNEQFF
CDR3 DNA: TGTGCCAGCAGTTTCCTTCCGAGGCGCTACAATGAGCAGTTCTTC
D gene: -
J gene: TRBJ2-1
V gene: TRBV28
clone size: few
CDR3 length: 15

CDR3 protein: CSAIDRGQANEKLFF
CDR3 DNA: TGCAGTGCTATTGACAGGGGGCAGGCTAATGAAAAACTGTTTTTT
D gene: TRBD1
J gene: TRBJ1-4
V gene: TRBV20-1
clone size: -
CDR3 length: 15

CDR3 protein: CASSSTRQGNYNEQFF
CDR3 DNA: TGTGCCAGCAGTTCAACTCGACAGGGGAATTACAATGAGCAGTTCTTC
D gene: TRBD1
J gene: TRBJ2-1
V gene: TRBV27
clone size: -
CDR3 length: 16

CDR3 protein: CASSAVGSGNTIYF
CDR3 DNA: TGTGCCAGCAGCGCGGTGGGCTCTGGAAACACCATATATTTT
D gene: -
J gene: TRBJ1-3
V gene: TRBV7-8
clone size: -
CDR3 length: 14

CDR3 protein: CASSGLRGPSGNTIYF
CDR3 DNA: TGTGCCAGCAGTGGACTCAGGGGTCCCTCTGGAAACACCATATATTTT
D gene: -
J gene: TRBJ1-3
V gene: TRBV11-2
clone size: -
CDR3 length: 16

CDR3 protein: CASKFSGGPYNEQFF
CDR3 DNA: TGCGCCAGCAAGTTTAGCGGGGGGCCCTACAATGAGCAGTTCTTC
D gene: TRBD2
J gene: TRBJ2-1
V gene: TRBV5-1
clone size: -
CDR3 length: 15

CDR3 protein: CASSLGGGGRATDTQYF
CDR3 DNA: TGTGCCAGCAGCTTAGGGGGGGGCGGGCGCGCCACAGATACGCAGTATTTT
D gene: -
J gene: TRBJ2-3
V gene: TRBV7-2
clone size: few
CDR3 length: 17

CDR3 protein: CASSPAWPGLAYEQYF
CDR3 DNA: TGTGCCAGCAGCCCCGCCTGGCCGGGATTAGCCTACGAGCAGTACTTC
D gene: -
J gene: TRBJ2-7
V gene: TRBV11-2
clone size: -
CDR3 length: 16

CDR3 protein: CASSPGTSGSYTGELFF
CDR3 DNA: TGTGCCAGCAGCCCCGGGACTAGCGGGAGTTATACCGGGGAGCTGTTTTTT
D gene: TRBD2
J gene: TRBJ2-2
V gene: TRBV6-4
clone size: -
CDR3 length: 17